These 26 T cell receptor beta chains originate from one sample sequenced in a study of blood T cell repertoires in COVID-19. Sequenced by immunoSEQ multiplex PCR; TCRdb stores in-frame clones only, minus some. In the table there are roughly 100,000 clones, 86% of which are singletons. The sequenced sample consisted of peripheral blood. The source of these receptors is a man older than 75 with acute or convalescent COVID-19.

The chain employs TRBV5-1 and TRBJ1-1, with D unclear. Trimming left V 1 base short and J 5 bases short, with 12 bases between. CDR3 size: 14 residues. Germline assignment: CDR1 SGHRS and CDR2 YFSETQ. This CDR3 reads CASSLYGEDTEAFF. The CDR3 nucleotides read TGCGCCAGCAGCTTGTACGGGGAGGATACTGAAGCTTTCTTT.

The chain carries TRBV21-1 and TRBJ2-7; the table's D gene call, TRBD1, was not cross checked with the DNA. TRBV21-1 is described as a pseudogene. The CDR3 runs 15 residues. In DNA form, the CDR3 reads TGTGCCAGCAGCGTCGATACAGGGGGCGTCTACGAGCAGTACTTC. This encodes CASSVDTGGVYEQYF.

The V call is TRBV19, the J call TRBJ2-1, with 9 bases fitting TRBD2. With V trimmed by 5 bases and J by 1 base, 3 bases remained unmatched. The CDR3 loop spans 15 amino acids. Germline-derived CDR1 and CDR2 are LNHDA and SQIVND (reference sequence). This CDR3 reads CASSPLAGSYNEQFF. CDR3 bases: TGTGCCAGTAGTCCCCTAGCGGGATCCTACAATGAGCAGTTCTTC.

This chain links TRBV7-2 with TRBJ2-1; D is possibly TRBD2 (6 bases). Germline V gene sequence: CDR1 SGHTA, CDR2 FQGNSA. The CDR3 extends over 15 amino acids. V was trimmed by 5 bases and J by 10 bases, leaving 21 bases between them. The CDR3 coding sequence is TGTGCCAGCAGCCCATCCTCCTCTAGCGCAAAGGAGCAGTTCTTC. The encoded protein is CASSPSSSSAKEQFF. The entire variable domain, with the rest obtained from reference TRBV7-2 and TRBJ2-1, is as follows: GAGVSQSPSNKVTEKGKDVELRCDPISGHTALYWYRQSLGQGLEFLIYFQGNSAPDKSGLPSDRFSAERTGGSVSTLTIQRTQQEDSAVYLCASSPSSSSAKEQFFGPGTRLTVL.

This clone occurred a few times. The CDR3 coding sequence is TGTGCCAGCAGTGAAGCTTCAAATCAGCCCCAGCATTTT. Translated: CASSEASNQPQHF. The gene calls are TRBV6-1 and TRBJ1-5; no clear D gene. V was pared by 0 bases and J by 4 bases, with 4 bases between. The CDR3 totals 13 residues. Germline values: CDR1 MNHNS, CDR2 SASEGT.

The chain combines TRBV7-2 with TRBJ1-1; the D gene is possibly TRBD1 (5 bases). Between the trimmed V and J ends, which lost 1 base and 0 bases, there was a span of 9 bases. Germline-derived CDR1 and CDR2 are SGHTA and FQGNSA. The CDR3 extends over 15 amino acids. This CDR3 is CASSLGGSLNTEAFF. The CDR3 DNA sequence: TGTGCCAGCAGCTTAGGGGGCAGCTTGAACACTGAAGCTTTCTTT.

The genes are TRBV19 and TRBJ2-7; 7 nucleotides agree with TRBD2. Trimming at V came to 10 bases and at J to 3 bases, leaving 9 bases not matched to a gene. The germline V gene has CDR1 LNHDA and CDR2 SQIVND (reference sequence). CDR3 length: 13 amino acids. In DNA, the CDR3 is TGTGCCACTTCCCCGGGACTATTCTACGAGCAGTACTTC. Translation gives CATSPGLFYEQYF.

This clone was seen just once. This sequence joins TRBV5-1 and TRBJ2-1; the match to TRBD2 covers 7 bases. After removal of 2 bases from V and 4 bases from J, the junction contained 15 bases not matched to a gene. This CDR3 contains 18 residues. Germline assignment: CDR1 SGHRS and CDR2 YFSETQ. Written as DNA, the CDR3 is TGCGCCAGCAGCTTCGCGACTAGCACCCTTTTGGGATACAATGAGCAGTTCTTC. It codes for CASSFATSTLLGYNEQFF.

The CDR3 sequence: CAISASAGVGLAEQFF. For the CDR3, the DNA is TGTGCCATCAGTGCCTCCGCGGGAGTTGGGTTGGCTGAGCAGTTCTTC. The rearrangement joins TRBV10-3 to TRBJ2-1; TRBD2 matches at 7 bases. This CDR3 contains 16 residues. Germline values: CDR1 ENHRY, CDR2 SYGVKD. Unmatched junction bases numbered 15, after V lost 4 bases and J lost 9 bases.

J is TRBJ2-1 and V is TRBV18, with D hard to call. V lost 5 bases to trimming and J lost 7 bases, with 9 bases between them. In germline, CDR1 is KGHSH, CDR2 LQKENI. This CDR3 contains 12 residues. The CDR3 here is CASSSPLNEQFF. The CDR3 DNA sequence: TGTGCCAGCTCATCTCCCCTGAATGAGCAGTTCTTC.

This chain joins TRBV28 and TRBJ2-4, with 8 bases matching TRBD2. From germline, CDR1 is MDHEN and CDR2 SYDVKM. Losses at the gene ends were 6 bases for V and 0 bases for J; bases not matched to a gene: 7. The CDR3 covers 16 residues. In DNA form, the CDR3 reads TGTGCCAGCAGCCAAAGGGGACTAGTAGCCAAAAACATTCAGTACTTC. This sequence encodes CASSQRGLVAKNIQYF.

This clone turned up a few times. The chain carries TRBV5-4 and TRBJ2-7, with TRBD1 matching 10 bases. This CDR3 contains 15 residues. V dropped 2 bases and J dropped 2; count of bases not matched to a gene: 4. The germline V gene has CDR1 SGHNT and CDR2 YYREEE (reference sequence). As DNA, the CDR3 is TGTGCCAGCAGCTTTGACAGGGGGCAGACCTACGAGCAGTACTTC. It translates to CASSFDRGQTYEQYF. Variable domain in full (rest from reference TRBV5-4 and TRBJ2-7): ETGVTQSPTHLIKTRGQQVTLRCSSQSGHNTVSWYQQALGQGPQFIFQYYREEENGRGNFPPRFSGLQFPNYSSELNVNALELDDSALYLCASSFDRGQTYEQYFGPGTRLTVT.

This clone was seen a single time. The chain couples TRBV4-1 to TRBJ1-1, with 7 bases that match TRBD1. Germline V gene data show CDR1 as MGHRA and CDR2 as YSYEKL. V shed 0 bases and J 8 bases; nucleotides not matched to a gene: 6. The CDR3 covers 14 residues. CDR3 nucleotides: TGCGCCAGCAGCCAAGAGAGGGGGCCAAGCGAAGCTTTCTTT. Translated: CASSQERGPSEAFF.

There are a few counts of this clone. The chain has TRBV7-8 and TRBJ2-7; 7 positions match TRBD2. The CDR3 totals 14 residues. V dropped 7 bases and J dropped 5; count of bases not matched to a gene: 11. Looked up from germline, CDR1 is SGHVS and CDR2 is FQNEAQ. CDR3 DNA sequence: TGTGCCAGCAAAACCCGCGGGAGTCCTGACGAGCAGTACTTC. It specifies CASKTRGSPDEQYF.

On this clone: An end of the junction differs from the germline gene, which may be a read error. The rearrangement links TRBV7-7 to TRBJ2-3; the match to TRBD2 covers 8 bases. Germline V gene data show CDR1 as SSHAT and CDR2 as FNYEAQ (reference sequence). This CDR3 has 15 amino acids. This chain's CDR3 is CASSPTSGVTDTQYF. CDR3 nucleotide sequence: TGTGCTAGCAGCCCAACTAGCGGAGTCACAGATACGCAGTACTTT.

Notes on this clone: The sample carries other DNA sequences with the same CDR3. The CDR3 here is CAISGGTSGSTDTQYF. CDR3 nucleotides: TGTGCCATCAGTGGGGGGACTAGCGGAAGCACAGATACGCAGTATTTT. The V gene is TRBV10-3, the J gene TRBJ2-3, with TRBD2 matching over 11 bases. Looked up from germline, CDR1 is ENHRY and CDR2 is SYGVKD. J gave up 0 bases and V 4 bases, and 3 bases lay outside the gene matches. The CDR3 covers 16 residues.

This chain connects TRBV7-6 to TRBJ2-3, with TRBD2 matching 8 bases. Trimming at V came to 1 base and at J to 8 bases, leaving 8 bases not matched to a gene. The CDR3 is 15 amino acids. CDR1 is SGHVS, CDR2 FNYEAQ, per germline. The chain's CDR3 is CASSLGSGSSGTQYF. As DNA, the CDR3 is TGTGCCAGCAGCTTAGGGAGCGGGAGTAGTGGTACGCAGTATTTT.

V is TRBV30 and J is TRBJ2-3; 7 bases align to TRBD2. Trimming at V came to 4 bases and at J to 1 base, leaving 11 bases not matched to a gene. There are 16 residues in the CDR3. The V gene's germline CDR1 is GTSNPN and CDR2 SVGIG (reference sequence). This CDR3 is CAWIYSASGRTDTQYF. CDR3 bases: TGTGCCTGGATTTATTCGGCTAGCGGCCGCACAGATACGCAGTATTTT.

The chain's CDR3 is CAISDGQEADEQYF. CDR3 sequence (DNA): TGTGCCATCAGTGACGGGCAGGAAGCGGACGAGCAGTACTTC. The chain recombines TRBV10-3 with TRBJ2-7; D perhaps matches TRBD2 (5 bases). This CDR3 comprises 14 residues. Germline loops: CDR1 ENHRY, CDR2 SYGVKD. The ends were cut back, 3 bases at V and 5 bases at J, with 14 bases in the middle.

CDR3 DNA: TGTGCCAGCAGCAAAAATAGAAGCGGGAGGGCCCTATTTGCTAGCACAGATACGCAGTATTTT. The encoded protein is CASSKNRSGRALFASTDTQYF. J is TRBJ2-3 and V is TRBV21-1; TRBD2 was called by the table and not checked on the DNA. TRBV21-1 corresponds to a pseudogene. This CDR3 has 21 amino acids.

The chain is built from TRBV7-3 and TRBJ2-3; D remains ambiguous. The germline V and J ends were trimmed by 5 bases and 0 bases, with 12 bases remaining between them. Germline V lookup: CDR1 SGHTA, CDR2 FQGTGA. This CDR3 comprises 15 residues. For the CDR3, the DNA is TGTGCCAGCAGCGAACGGAGCGCTAGCACAGATACGCAGTATTTT. This codes for CASSERSASTDTQYF.

V and J are TRBV6-1 and TRBJ1-2; 8 bases agree with TRBD1. The CDR3 covers 14 residues. Germline CDR1 MNHNS, CDR2 SASEGT. Trimming cost V 5 bases and J 8 bases; bases outside gene matches: 10. Here the CDR3 DNA reads TGTGCCAGCAGTCCCGGACAGGGAGGGCGCGGCTACACCTTC. Translated, it gives CASSPGQGGRGYTF.

The chain combines TRBV7-9 with TRBJ2-7; perhaps TRBD1 as D (6 bases). The germline V gene has CDR1 SEHNR and CDR2 FQNEAQ (reference sequence). The CDR3 is 14 residues long. The ends were cut back, 5 bases at V and 3 bases at J, with 14 bases in the middle. The CDR3 loop is CASSPGTKNYEQYF. DNA of the CDR3: TGTGCCAGCAGCCCCGGGACAAAGAACTACGAGCAGTACTTC.

This clone was seen a handful of times. The chain links TRBV24-1 to TRBJ2-3; 11 positions agree with TRBD1. Trimming took 9 bases from V and 4 from J; bases not matched to a gene: 14. This CDR3 region has 17 residues. Per the germline V gene, CDR1 is KGHDR and CDR2 is SFDVKD. The chain's CDR3 is CATSDRTGGFGADTQYF. CDR3 bases: TGTGCCACCTCAGACCGGACAGGGGGCTTTGGGGCAGATACGCAGTATTTT.

V is TRBV7-9 and J is TRBJ2-3; possibly TRBD1 for D (6 bases). V lost 3 bases to trimming and J lost 3 bases, with 10 bases between them. The V gene's germline CDR1 is SEHNR and CDR2 FQNEAQ (reference sequence). The CDR3 runs to 14 residues. CDR3 nucleotide sequence: TGTGCCAGCAGCTTGGGGCAGGGGACAGATACGCAGTATTTT. It specifies CASSLGQGTDTQYF.

This chain links TRBV30 with TRBJ2-6, with D maybe TRBD2 (5 bases). This CDR3 spans 14 amino acids. Germline lookup yields CDR1 GTSNPN and CDR2 SVGIG (reference sequence). V was pared by 6 bases and J by 2 bases, with 11 bases between. CDR3 in amino acids: CACRGPPGANVLTF. Written as DNA, the CDR3 is TGTGCCTGCAGAGGGCCTCCTGGGGCCAACGTCCTGACTTTC.